The rows below give T cell receptor beta chains drawn from one sample of a study of cytomegalovirus exposure and HLA in healthy donors. Data came from immunoSEQ multiplex PCR; TCRdb stores just in-frame clones and leaves some out. In the table there are approximately 140,000 clones, approximately 87% of which are singletons. Sequencing was performed on PBMCs. These receptors originate from a man in his late teens or twenties in good health and CMV-seronegative. Each CDR3 is given with its conserved first and last residue. D genes are given only for firm matches. Clone size, where shown, is once, few, many, or a class for clones that have expanded.

d_gene	abundance	v_gene	j_gene	CDR3nt	CDR3aa
TRBD1	.	TRBV4-1	TRBJ2-7	TGCGCCAGCAGCCAAGTCCTGACAGGGGGCTCCTACGAGCAGTACTTC	CASSQVLTGGSYEQYF
TRBD1	once	TRBV30	TRBJ1-3	TGTGCCTGGAATGGACAGGGAGGAAACACCATATATTTT	CAWNGQGGNTIYF
TRBD2	.	TRBV11-3	TRBJ2-3	TGTGCCAGCAGCTTGACTAGCGGGCACGCGACAGATACGCAGTATTTT	CASSLTSGHATDTQYF
.	.	TRBV7-9	TRBJ1-1	TGTGCCAGCAGCCTGGCTCTTCTAGGACTCAACACTGAAGCTTTCTTT	CASSLALLGLNTEAFF
TRBD1	.	TRBV4-3	TRBJ1-2	TGCGCCAGCAGCCGGACAGGGTATGGCTACACCTTC	CASSRTGYGYTF
TRBD1	.	TRBV7-9	TRBJ2-7	TGTGCCAGCAGCGCCCCCGGGACAGGGGGTTCCTACGAGCAGTACTTC	CASSAPGTGGSYEQYF
TRBD1	.	TRBV5-1	TRBJ1-1	TGCGCCAGCAGCCAGGGGGTGGGGAACACTGAAGCTTTCTTT	CASSQGVGNTEAFF
.	.	TRBV19	TRBJ1-1	TGTGCCAGTAGAGGGAGGGGAGAGAACACTGAAGCTTTCTTT	CASRGRGENTEAFF
.	.	TRBV27	TRBJ1-1	TGTGCCAGCAGTTCCAAGGGGGACACTGAAGCTTTCTTT	CASSSKGDTEAFF
TRBD1	many	TRBV15	TRBJ2-3	TGTGCCACCAGCAGAGGACAGGGGTCAACAGATACGCAGTATTTT	CATSRGQGSTDTQYF
TRBD2	few	TRBV6-1	TRBJ2-1	TGTGCCAGCATCCAGCGGGGGGGCGGACCGTTCTTC	CASIQRGGGPFF
.	.	TRBV6-6	TRBJ1-3	TGTGCCAGCAGTTACCCCGAGGAGGAGGTTAGAAACACCATATATTTT	CASSYPEEEVRNTIYF
TRBD1	many	TRBV6-1	TRBJ2-7	TGTGCCAGCAGCTCCCTGACAGGGGGCTCCTACGAGCAGTACTTC	CASSSLTGGSYEQYF
TRBD1	once	TRBV5-1	TRBJ1-1	TGCGCCAGCAGCCCCGGGGTAGGGGGCAGTTCTGAAGCTTTCTTT	CASSPGVGGSSEAFF
.	.	TRBV28	TRBJ2-4	TGTGCCAGCAGTTTTCGAGGACTCGCCAAAAACATTCAGTACTTC	CASSFRGLAKNIQYF
.	once	TRBV10-3	TRBJ2-3	TGTGCCATCAGTGCCGTATCGACCGGGTCAGATACGCAGTATTTT	CAISAVSTGSDTQYF
TRBD2	.	TRBV15	TRBJ2-1	TGTGCCACCAGCAGATTCCCAGGACTAGCGGACAATGAGCAGTTCTTC	CATSRFPGLADNEQFF